The 14 T cell receptor delta chains listed next were all sequenced from one sample in a study of DNA immune sequencing with unique molecular identifiers. A 32-plex genomic DNA assay used primers for all 8 TRDV and 4 TRDJ genes. Adapter PCR followed 3 to 4 barcoding PCR cycles that attached a 12-nucleotide UMI. TCRdb re-processed the multiplex PCR reads via CATT. This table has about 4,700 delta-chain clones, around an eighth appearing once. The sample taken for sequencing was gamma-delta T cells enriched from blood buffy coat, or unenriched PBMCs (not recorded which). Receptors originate from a human donor in good health.

A note on this clone: With a far larger clone one base away, a read error is the likely cause. Other DNA sequences in the same sample also yield this CDR3. V is TRDV2 and J is TRDJ1; 7 bases align to TRDD3. Germline values: CDR1 GEAIGNYY, CDR2 EKD. This CDR3 contains 17 residues. CDR3 region: CACDTVGEKPGTDKLIF. Written as DNA, the CDR3 is TGTGCCTGTGACACCGTGGGGGAGAAGCCCGGGACCGATAAACTTATCTTT.

This clone occurred a few times. A far bigger clonotype differs at one base, so this is likely a read error. The sample holds other DNA sequences that translate to the same CDR3. The chain employs TRDV2 and TRDJ3; 7 bases fit TRDD3. Germline V lookup: CDR1 GEAIGNYY, CDR2 EKD. CDR3 length equals 22 residues. V shed 3 bases and J 0 bases; nucleotides not matched to a gene: 19. CDR3 sequence reads: CACDPTGVGGPESSWDTRQMFF. Written as DNA, the CDR3 is TGTGCCTGTGACCCGACCGGGGTTGGGGGACCCGAGAGCTCCTGGGACACCCGACAGATGTTTTTC.

This clone has only a few counts. A single base is all that separates this from a far larger clone, so a read error is likely. Distinct nucleotide sequences in the sample also encode this CDR3. The chain couples TRDV2 to TRDJ1, with TRDD3 matching 7 bases. The CDR3 spans 14 residues. The germline V gene has CDR1 GEAIGNYY and CDR2 EKD. The CDR3, as DNA: TGTGCCTGTGACAAAGTGGGGGACACAGATAAACTCATCTTT. Translated: CACDKVGDTDKLIF.

The rearrangement joins TRDV1 to TRDJ1, with 12 bases fitting TRDD3. Here the J gene came from matching the DNA to germline, since TCRdb omits it. J was trimmed by 3 bases and V by 1 base; bases with no gene match: 18. The CDR3 runs 21 residues. Germline CDR1 reads TSWWSYY; CDR2 reads QGS. This CDR3 is CALGEPFTSTSLGDTADKLIF. The CDR3 DNA sequence: TGTGCTCTTGGGGAACCCTTTACCTCCACGTCTCTGGGGGATACGGCCGATAAACTCATCTTT.

About this clone itself: A read error likely explains this, since a far larger clone differs by one base. The same CDR3 is also encoded by other DNA sequences in this sample. V usage is TRDV2 and J usage is TRDJ1, with D possibly being TRDD3 (5 bases). Germline V gives CDR1 GEAIGNYY, CDR2 EKD. The CDR3 runs to 16 residues. CDR3 residues: CACDPIGRYRADKLIF. The DNA for the CDR3 is TGTGCTTGTGACCCTATTGGGAGATACAGAGCCGATAAACTCATCTTT.

This clone was counted ten times or more. This is likely an artifact of a read error, given a far larger clone one base away. In the same sample, other DNA sequences code for this CDR3. The rearrangement uses TRDV2 and TRDJ1, with D maybe TRDD3 (6 bases). V was shortened by 5 bases and J by 4 bases, with 19 bases between the two germline ends. The CDR3 consists of 15 residues. Germline-derived CDR1 and CDR2 are GEAIGNYY and EKD. The CDR3 DNA reads TGTGCCTGTGCCCAACTGGGAGATAGGGACGATAAACTCATCTTT. Translating it yields CACAQLGDRDDKLIF.

Remarks on this clone: Only one base separates this from a far larger clonotype, so it likely reflects a read error. Other DNA sequences within the sample encode an identical CDR3. The chain has TRDV3 and TRDJ1; 9 bases align to TRDD3. Germline V lookup: CDR1 TVYSNPD, CDR2 GDNSRS (reference sequence). This CDR3 spans 16 amino acids. V gave up 5 bases and J gave up 1 base; unmatched junction bases: 14. CDR3 nucleotide sequence: TGTGCCCTCCCCAGGACTGGGGGAGATACCACCGATAAACTCATCTTT. Translation gives CALPRTGGDTTDKLIF.

To note about this clone: This sequence is one base from a far larger clone and is likely a read error. This specimen includes other DNA sequences encoding the same CDR3. The chain combines TRDV2 with TRDJ1, with 7 bases identical to TRDD3. Germline CDR1 GEAIGNYY, CDR2 EKD. The CDR3 is made up of 15 amino acids. CDR3 coding DNA: TGTGCCTGTGACCTACTGGGGACAGACACCGATAAACTCATCTTC. Translated, it gives CACDLLGTDTDKLIF.

Only a few counts were recorded for this clone. It is likely a read error: a sequence one base away is far more abundant. This same CDR3 is encoded by further DNA sequences in the sample. The V gene is TRDV2, the J gene TRDJ1; TRDD2 agrees at 7 bases. The CDR3 runs to 20 residues. The ends lost 0 bases at V and 1 base at J; junction bases unmatched: 19. Per the germline V gene, CDR1 is GEAIGNYY and CDR2 is EKD. The CDR3 reads CACDTRSTSILPSFTDKLIF. CDR3 DNA: TGTGCCTGTGACACCCGCTCCACCAGCATCCTCCCTTCCTTCACCGATAAACTCATCTTT.

No V gene was called, though TRDJ1 was called as the J gene; whether TRDD3, the table's D call, matches the DNA was not checked. The CDR3 contains 18 residues. The CDR3 is CALGDSGGPTTYTDKLIF. DNA of the CDR3: TGTGCTCTTGGGGATAGTGGGGGTCCGACGACGTACACCGATAAACTCATCTTT.

Details on this clone: This DNA's translation differs at residue 4 from TCRdb's protein, which comes from a much larger clone; a read error is likely, and the protein shown is translated from the DNA. The V gene is TRDV2, the J gene TRDJ1; 8 positions agree with TRDD3. The germline V gene encodes CDR1 GEAIGNYY and CDR2 EKD. This CDR3 has 18 residues. The CDR3 coding sequence is TGTGCCTGTAACACTGTCCTACCTGGGGGACAGAGGACCGATAAACTCATCTTT. It is translated as CACNTVLPGGQRTDKLIF.

The chain links TRDV1 to TRDJ1; 13 bases fit TRDD3. TCRdb does not report a J gene; here it was assigned by matching the DNA to germline references. Germline V gene sequence: CDR1 TSWWSYY, CDR2 QGS. The CDR3 has 24 amino acids. V was pared by 2 bases and J by 1 base, with 25 bases of the junction left unmatched. The CDR3 region is CALGERLPLPLDWGIRGGTDKLIF. CDR3 nucleotide sequence: TGTGCTCTTGGGGAAAGACTTCCCCTACCCTTGGACTGGGGGATACGCGGGGGCACCGATAAACTCATCTTT.

The chain carries TRDV1 and TRDJ1; TRDD3 aligns across 12 bases. In the absence of a J gene in TCRdb, the DNA was matched to germline to assign it here. V shed 2 bases, J shed 0 bases, and the junction held 31 bases outside the gene matches. Germline loops: CDR1 TSWWSYY, CDR2 QGS. The CDR3 consists of 26 residues. CDR3 residues: CALGENHPAFPTYDWGILGYTDKLIF. As DNA, the CDR3 is TGTGCTCTTGGGGAAAACCATCCGGCCTTCCCCACATACGACTGGGGGATACTCGGGTACACCGATAAACTCATCTTT.

This clone has only a few counts. This sequence is one base from a far larger clone and is likely a read error. The same CDR3 arises from other DNA sequences in this sample as well. The rearrangement uses TRDV2 and TRDJ1, with TRDD3 matching 8 bases. CDR1 and CDR2 from the germline V gene are GEAIGNYY and EKD. The CDR3 contains 15 residues. Unmatched junction bases numbered 6, after V lost 0 bases and J lost 4 bases. The CDR3 protein is CACDTVLGGRDKLIF. CDR3 coding DNA: TGTGCCTGTGACACCGTACTGGGGGGTCGCGATAAACTCATCTTT.